In this sample, the clone carrying this TCR beta chain turned up once. Its specificity is unknown. Assay: immunoSEQ multiplex PCR; the TCRdb copy retains only in-frame clones and omits some. This table holds 2 million to 2.5 million clones, approximately 96% found once. These data are taken from a study of shared clonotypes between healthy human individuals. Per germline, CDR1 SGHRS and CDR2 YFSETQ. The CDR3 length is 13 residues. Trimming left V 4 bases short and J 2 bases short, with 4 bases between. Points from the study as a whole: Limitation of the genetic and exposure-history diversity represented came from the few donors.

What was sequenced was naive CD4+ T cells sorted from blood. Subset noted: CD45RA+ positively selected. The clonotype was recovered from a man aged 18 to 30 in good health. V usage is TRBV5-1 and J usage is TRBJ2-6; D gene ambiguous. DNA for the CDR3: TGCGCCAGCAGCCCCACTGGGGCCAACGTCCTGACTTTC. Its translation is CASSPTGANVLTF.